Each of the 28 T cell receptor beta chains below was sequenced from the same sample in a study of T-cell memory formation after mild COVID-19 (dated by TCRdb to the early 2020s). Library method: 5' RACE. The reads were generated on an Illumina NovaSeq 6000. TCRdb redid the processing of the public reads, applying fastp at Q25 and MiXCR, and retained in-frame beta chains. Under each unique CDR3 protein, matching rows form one entry showing the most common genes and DNA. The sample records about 160,000 distinct CDR3 sequences, roughly a third of which are singletons. The ten most abundant clones make up around 12% of the sample. Sequencing was carried out using PBMCs or a T cell subset sorted from them (not recorded which). The origin of the receptors is an adult woman who had mild COVID-19 (a few samples of this study predate the infection). The sample titles of this study are shuffled in the database, so cell type and time point are left out; the donor was told from shared clones.

This chain connects TRBV9 to TRBJ2-3, with a weak D call TRBD2 (6 bases). V lost 5 bases, J lost 1 base, and 14 bases lay in between. Germline loops: CDR1 SGDLS, CDR2 YYNGEE. The CDR3 is 15 residues long. The CDR3: CASSYGGGGTDTQYF. The CDR3 DNA sequence: TGTGCCAGCAGTTACGGAGGCGGGGGCACAGATACGCAGTATTTT.

The gene calls are TRBV11-1 and TRBJ2-7; D is perhaps TRBD2 (5 bases). V gave up 6 bases and J gave up 6 bases, with 18 bases separating them. The CDR3 is made up of 14 amino acids. Germline V CDR1 and CDR2: SGHAT, FQDESV (reference sequence). CDR3 sequence (DNA): TGTGCCAGCAGTCCCGGTCGGAGGTTTGGCGAGCAGTACTTC. It specifies CASSPGRRFGEQYF.

The chain employs TRBV4-1 and TRBJ1-2; 8 positions agree with TRBD1. The CDR3 spans 15 residues. Per the germline V gene, CDR1 is MGHRA and CDR2 is YSYEKL. Trimming at V came to 8 bases and at J to 8 bases, leaving 16 bases not matched to a gene. The CDR3: CASGSSAGTGTGYTF. CDR3 coding DNA: TGCGCCAGCGGCTCGAGCGCCGGGACAGGCACCGGCTACACCTTC.

The chain has TRBV19 and TRBJ2-7; 7 bases align to TRBD2. There are 14 residues in the CDR3. V shed 1 base and J 1 base; nucleotides not matched to a gene: 1. Germline V gene sequence: CDR1 LNHDA, CDR2 SQIVND (reference sequence). The CDR3 nucleotides are TGTGCCAGTAGTATAGGCGGGGGATCCTACGAGCAGTACTTC. Translating gives CASSIGGGSYEQYF.

This clonotype was observed a few times. The rearrangement uses TRBV5-1 and TRBJ1-4; D call uncertain. Per the germline V gene, CDR1 is SGHRS and CDR2 is YFSETQ. V was trimmed by 6 bases and J by 0 bases, leaving 9 bases between them. The CDR3 runs 14 residues. The CDR3 nucleotides read TGCGCCAGCACGCTATCTGCAACTAATGAAAAACTGTTTTTT. Translation: CASTLSATNEKLFF.

V and J are TRBV5-4 and TRBJ2-1, with D possibly matching TRBD1 (7 bases). Trimming shortened V by 6 bases and J by 5 bases, and 15 bases separated the two germline ends. The CDR3 runs 14 residues. Germline-derived CDR1 and CDR2 are SGHNT and YYREEE (reference sequence). As DNA, the CDR3 is TGTGCCAGCACCGGGGGACAGCGACACAATGAGCAGTTCTTC. This gives the protein CASTGGQRHNEQFF. The full variable domain, with the rest looked up from reference TRBV5-4 and TRBJ2-1, is ETGVTQSPTHLIKTRGQQVTLRCSSQSGHNTVSWYQQALGQGPQFIFQYYREEENGRGNFPPRFSGLQFPNYSSELNVNALELDDSALYLCASTGGQRHNEQFFGPGTRLTVL.

The chain links TRBV3-1 to TRBJ2-3; 8 bases are a match to TRBD2. Germline lookup yields CDR1 LGHDT and CDR2 YNNKEL (reference sequence). The CDR3 is 15 amino acids. V shed 7 bases and J 2 bases; nucleotides not matched to a gene: 8. CDR3 bases: TGTGCCAGCACCGGTAATAGCGGGGCCACAGATACGCAGTATTTT. The encoded protein is CASTGNSGATDTQYF.

The rearrangement uses TRBV15 and TRBJ2-2; D perhaps matches TRBD2 (6 bases). V lost 3 bases, J lost 0 bases, and 14 bases lay in between. Germline CDR1 reads LNHNV; CDR2 reads YYDKDF (reference sequence). This CDR3 spans 17 amino acids. The CDR3 sequence is CATSRMVTSTNTGELFF. The DNA of the CDR3 is TGTGCCACCAGCAGGATGGTTACTAGCACGAACACCGGGGAGCTGTTTTTT.

The genes are TRBV30 and TRBJ2-1; tentatively, D is TRBD2 (6 bases). This CDR3 is built from 15 residues. Germline CDR1 GTSNPN, CDR2 SVGIG (reference sequence). V lost 2 bases, J lost 2 bases, and 13 bases lay in between. The CDR3 DNA reads TGTGCCTGGAGTCCCCCCGGGAGAGCCTACAATGAGCAGTTCTTC. Its protein is CAWSPPGRAYNEQFF.

This clonotype turned up a few times. The rearrangement uses TRBV7-9 and TRBJ2-5, with 9 bases matching TRBD1. From germline, CDR1 is SEHNR and CDR2 FQNEAQ (reference sequence). The CDR3 consists of 14 residues. V lost 3 bases to trimming and J lost 4 bases; unmatched junction nucleotides: 3. CDR3 DNA sequence: TGTGCCAGCAGCTTCGCGACAGGGGGAGAGACCCAGTACTTC. Its translation: CASSFATGGETQYF.

This clonotype was picked up a small number of times. J is TRBJ2-1 and V is TRBV11-3; 8 bases line up with TRBD2. This CDR3 has 14 residues. From germline, CDR1 is SGHNT and CDR2 YENEEA. Germline trimming cut 6 bases from V and 10 bases from J; bases unmatched to any gene: 11. The CDR3 here is CASSRGGPFYEQFF. The CDR3 bases are TGTGCCAGCAGTCGGGGGGGCCCTTTCTACGAGCAGTTCTTC.

This clonotype was picked up many times. The chain is built from TRBV25-1 and TRBJ2-1; D unresolved. CDR3 length: 11 amino acids. Germline V lookup: CDR1 MGHDK, CDR2 SYGVNS. V lost 5 bases, J lost 8 bases, and 7 bases lay in between. The CDR3 protein is CASSLRDEQFF. The CDR3, as DNA: TGTGCCAGCAGTTTAAGGGATGAGCAGTTCTTC.

This clonotype showed up many times. The chain carries TRBV6-6 and TRBJ2-1, with 10 bases that match TRBD2. CDR1 is MNHNY, CDR2 SVGAGI, per germline (reference sequence). The CDR3 is 17 residues long. The V segment lost 0 bases and the J segment 3 bases; nucleotides outside the gene matches: 5. CDR3 nucleotide sequence: TGTGCCAGCAGTTACTCGCCAACTAGCGGGGTCTACAATGAGCAGTTCTTC. Its protein is CASSYSPTSGVYNEQFF.

The chain is built from TRBV6-2 or TRBV6-3 and TRBJ1-1, with a tentative D call TRBD1 (6 bases). V lost 10 bases, J lost 3 bases, and 21 bases lay in between. The germline V gene has CDR1 MNHEY and CDR2 SVGEGT. CDR3 size: 15 residues. CDR3 residues: CATVNRASLDTEAFF. The CDR3 DNA is TGTGCCACGGTGAACAGGGCATCCCTCGACACTGAAGCTTTCTTT.

This clonotype came up a few times. This rearrangement joins TRBV7-9 to TRBJ2-7; 8 bases map to TRBD2. This CDR3 has 15 amino acids. Trimming at V came to 4 bases and at J to 2 bases, leaving 7 bases not matched to a gene. Germline CDR1 is SEHNR and CDR2 is FQNEAQ (reference sequence). CDR3 bases: TGTGCCAGCAGCTCGCTAGCGGGCTCTACCTACGAGCAGTACTTC. Translation: CASSSLAGSTYEQYF.

The chain links TRBV5-1 to TRBJ2-7; 13 nucleotides line up with TRBD2. The CDR3 sequence is 18 residues long. Germline CDR1 and CDR2: SGHRS and YFSETQ. Trimming took 4 bases from V and 2 from J; bases not matched to a gene: 12. CDR3 DNA sequence: TGCGCCAGCAGCACTTGGACTAGCGGGGGCGAACTCGCCTACGAGCAGTACTTC. This gives the protein CASSTWTSGGELAYEQYF.

As regards this clonotype: At one end the junction does not follow the germline gene, possibly because of a read error. J is TRBJ2-7 and V is TRBV7-2; 9 nucleotides match TRBD1. The CDR3 contains 14 residues. CDR1 and CDR2 from the germline V gene are SGHTA and FQGNSA. CDR3 DNA sequence: TGTGCCAGCAGCCTAGCTGGAGGGGGGGACAGGGCCCTCTTC. Its protein is CASSLAGGGDRALF.

The chain employs TRBV12-3 or TRBV12-4 and TRBJ2-7, with 8 bases identical to TRBD2. CDR3 length: 15 amino acids. Losses at the gene ends were 5 bases for V and 6 bases for J; bases not matched to a gene: 12. The CDR3 DNA is TGTGCCAGCAGTCGTACCGGGACTAGTCGGCGCGAGCAGTACTTC. Amino acid sequence: CASSRTGTSRREQYF.

For the CDR3, the DNA is TGCAGTGCTAGGACGGCAGCCAAAAACATTCAGTACTTC. Its translation is CSARTAAKNIQYF. This sequence joins TRBV20-1 and TRBJ2-4; D is unclear. Between the trimmed V and J ends, which lost 3 bases and 0 bases, there was a span of 6 bases. The CDR3 consists of 13 residues. CDR1 and CDR2 from the germline V gene are DFQATT and SNEGSKA (reference sequence).

The V and J genes are TRBV6-6 and TRBJ1-5; 7 bases line up with TRBD1. Germline assignment: CDR1 MNHNY and CDR2 SVGAGI (reference sequence). The V and J ends lost 2 bases and 2 bases, in that order; junction bases with no gene match: 9. There are 17 residues in the CDR3. CDR3 sequence (DNA): TGTGCCAGCAGTTACCTAGAGACAGGGTATGGCAATCAGCCCCAGCATTTT. The encoded protein is CASSYLETGYGNQPQHF.

This clonotype was recorded once. The chain's CDR3 is CSARVGGFYGYTF. The CDR3 DNA sequence: TGCAGTGCTAGAGTAGGGGGCTTCTATGGCTACACCTTC. V and J are TRBV20-1 and TRBJ1-2; TRBD1 matches 7 bases. The germline gives CDR1 DFQATT, CDR2 SNEGSKA (reference sequence). V lost 1 base to trimming and J lost 4 bases; unmatched junction nucleotides: 3. CDR3 length: 13 amino acids.

CDR3 sequence: CASSLVGGTMTEAFF. The CDR3 nucleotides are TGCGCCAGCAGCTTGGTTGGGGGAACCATGACTGAAGCTTTCTTT. The genes are TRBV5-1 and TRBJ1-1; a weak D match, TRBD1 (5 bases). Trimming left V 0 bases short and J 5 bases short, with 14 bases between. The germline V gene has CDR1 SGHRS and CDR2 YFSETQ. The CDR3 consists of 15 residues.

The J gene is TRBJ1-1, the V gene TRBV12-3 or TRBV12-4, with TRBD1 as a possible D gene (5 bases). The CDR3 is 12 residues long. V lost 3 bases and J 4 bases, leaving 6 bases between the germline ends. In nucleotides, the CDR3 is TGTGCCAGCAGTTTGACAGCCACTGAAGCTTTCTTT. Its protein product is CASSLTATEAFF.

The chain links TRBV5-6 to TRBJ2-5; possibly TRBD1 or TRBD2 for D (5 bases each). Trimming removed 4 bases at V and 5 bases at J, with 12 bases between. The CDR3 consists of 13 residues. The V gene's germline CDR1 is SGHDT and CDR2 YYEEEE. The CDR3 spells CASSNRQRETQYF. DNA for the CDR3: TGTGCCAGCAGCAACAGACAGCGGGAGACCCAGTACTTC.

V and J are TRBV29-1 and TRBJ2-1, with 11 bases that match TRBD2. The germline CDR1 and CDR2 sequences are SQVTM and ANQGSEA. The CDR3 sequence is 14 residues long. Trimming took 5 bases from V and 9 from J; bases not matched to a gene: 9. Here the CDR3 reads CSVLALAGVGEQFF. As DNA, the CDR3 is TGCAGCGTTCTTGCACTAGCGGGAGTTGGTGAGCAGTTCTTC.

The chain has TRBV5-5 and TRBJ2-1; D is uncertain. Trimming cost V 4 bases and J 6 bases, with 17 bases left between them. Germline-derived CDR1 and CDR2 are SGHKS and YYEKEE (reference sequence). This CDR3 spans 15 amino acids. CDR3 loop: CASSPRLGSANEQFF. The CDR3, as DNA: TGTGCCAGCAGCCCCCGCTTAGGGTCCGCCAATGAGCAGTTCTTC.

This clonotype has just a few counts. V is TRBV5-1 and J is TRBJ2-1; D gene unclear. The CDR3 extends over 15 amino acids. The germline V gene encodes CDR1 SGHRS and CDR2 YFSETQ. Deletions cut 5 bases from V and 0 bases from J, with 12 bases between. CDR3 protein: CASSYRESSYNEQFF. CDR3 nucleotides: TGCGCCAGCAGTTACCGTGAGAGCTCCTACAATGAGCAGTTCTTC.

This clonotype has just a few counts. This chain links TRBV2 with TRBJ2-7, with D possibly TRBD1 on 5 matching bases. V shed 4 bases and J shed 11 bases, with 21 bases lying between them. Germline loops: CDR1 SNHLY, CDR2 FYNNEI. The CDR3 extends over 14 amino acids. The CDR3 nucleotides are TGTGCCAGCAGTGGGCCAGGGTGGCGGTCGTTGGAGTACTTC. Translated, it gives CASSGPGWRSLEYF.